This passage covers 27 T cell receptor beta chains from one sample sequenced in a study of cytomegalovirus exposure and HLA in healthy donors. Amplification used 60 Vbeta primers and 13 Jbeta primers. This table comes from immunoSEQ multiplex PCR, and its TCRdb copy is limited to in-frame clones, with some not included. Of about 120,000 clones in the sample, about 73% are singletons; the top ten hold approximately 3.5%. Sequencing was done on a sample of PBMCs. These receptors were taken from a woman in her 30s in good health and CMV-seropositive.

The chain links TRBV4-1 to TRBJ1-5, with a weak D call TRBD1 (5 bases). V lost 0 bases and J 6 bases, leaving 12 bases between the germline ends. The CDR3 spans 15 residues. Germline V gene sequence: CDR1 MGHRA, CDR2 YSYEKL. The CDR3 protein is CASSQERGVGQPQHF. CDR3 DNA: TGCGCCAGCAGCCAAGAGCGGGGGGTCGGTCAGCCCCAGCATTTT.

This chain connects TRBV5-4 to TRBJ1-2; 12 bases are a match to TRBD1. Trimming at V came to 2 bases and at J to 2 bases, leaving 7 bases not matched to a gene. Germline CDR1 is SGHNT and CDR2 is YYREEE (reference sequence). This CDR3 spans 17 amino acids. Here the CDR3 DNA reads TGTGCCAGCAGCTTAGGGGGACAGGGGGCTCACAACTATGGCTACACCTTC. This encodes CASSLGGQGAHNYGYTF. Filled out from reference TRBV5-4 and TRBJ1-2, the complete variable domain reads ETGVTQSPTHLIKTRGQQVTLRCSSQSGHNTVSWYQQALGQGPQFIFQYYREEENGRGNFPPRFSGLQFPNYSSELNVNALELDDSALYLCASSLGGQGAHNYGYTFGSGTRLTVV.

The chain employs TRBV2 and TRBJ2-7; 12 bases align to TRBD1. The CDR3 consists of 13 residues. The ends lost 8 bases at V and 3 bases at J; junction bases unmatched: 2. The germline V gene encodes CDR1 SNHLY and CDR2 FYNNEI. CDR3 protein: CASRDRGLYEQYF. The CDR3 DNA reads TGTGCCAGCCGGGACAGGGGGCTCTACGAGCAGTACTTC.

This chain uses TRBV15 with TRBJ2-1; TRBD1 agrees at 9 bases. The germline CDR1 and CDR2 sequences are LNHNV and YYDKDF (reference sequence). The J segment lost 7 bases and the V segment lost 4 bases, leaving 8 bases of the junction unmatched. The CDR3 runs 15 residues. This CDR3 is CATSTLQGAGNEQFF. The CDR3, as DNA: TGTGCCACCAGCACCCTACAGGGGGCAGGGAATGAGCAGTTCTTC.

The chain combines TRBV15 with TRBJ2-7; TRBD1 might be the D (5 bases). The germline CDR1 and CDR2 sequences are LNHNV and YYDKDF (reference sequence). Trimming stripped 3 bases from V and 2 bases from J, with 11 bases between. This CDR3 region has 14 residues. CDR3 sequence reads: CATSRDNQAYEQYF. The CDR3 bases are TGTGCCACCAGCAGGGACAATCAAGCCTACGAGCAGTACTTC.

This clone appeared once. V and J are TRBV12-5 and TRBJ2-1; 8 positions match TRBD2. Germline V gene data show CDR1 as LGHNT and CDR2 as FRNRAP. The CDR3 contains 15 residues. The ends lost 7 bases at V and 0 bases at J; junction bases unmatched: 5. In nucleotides, the CDR3 is TGTGCTAGTGTTTCGGGAGGGTACTCCTACAATGAGCAGTTCTTC. Residues: CASVSGGYSYNEQFF.

This chain uses TRBV29-1 with TRBJ1-2; D might be TRBD1 (5 bases). The CDR3 is 12 residues long. The V and J ends lost 3 bases and 7 bases respectively, with 12 bases between them. Germline-derived CDR1 and CDR2 are SQVTM and ANQGSEA. The CDR3 sequence: CSVERQGGGYTF. CDR3 DNA sequence: TGCAGCGTTGAGAGGCAGGGAGGTGGCTACACCTTC.

The V call is TRBV7-8, the J call TRBJ1-6, with 10 bases that match TRBD1. CDR1 and CDR2 from the germline V gene are SGHVS and FQNEAQ. After removal of 4 bases from V and 9 bases from J, the junction contained 9 bases not matched to a gene. The CDR3 is 16 amino acids. CDR3 nucleotide sequence: TGTGCCAGCAGCTCCATGGGACAGGGGTTTTCTTCACCCCTCCACTTT. The encoded protein is CASSSMGQGFSSPLHF. The complete variable domain, with remaining parts taken from reference TRBV7-8 and TRBJ1-6, reads GAGVSQSPRYKVAKRGQDVALRCDPISGHVSLFWYQQALGQGPEFLTYFQNEAQLDKSGLPSDRFFAERPEGSVSTLKIQRTQQEDSAVYLCASSSMGQGFSSPLHFGNGTRLTVT.

The gene calls are TRBV9 and TRBJ1-5; 7 bases agree with TRBD1. The CDR3 is 15 residues long. Germline-derived CDR1 and CDR2 are SGDLS and YYNGEE. J gave up 3 bases and V 3 bases, and 6 bases lay outside the gene matches. CDR3: CASSAGTALNQPQHF. The DNA for the CDR3 is TGTGCCAGCAGCGCCGGGACAGCACTCAATCAGCCCCAGCATTTT.

The chain is built from TRBV4-2 and TRBJ1-6; TRBD1 matches at 9 bases. The CDR3 loop spans 15 amino acids. CDR1 and CDR2 from the germline V gene are LGHNA and YNFKEQ. After removal of 5 bases from V and 8 bases from J, the junction contained 7 bases not matched to a gene. The CDR3 loop reads CASSEQGAGDSPLHF. In DNA, the CDR3 is TGTGCCAGCAGCGAACAGGGGGCCGGGGATTCACCCCTCCACTTT.

This clone came up a few times. The chain couples TRBV7-9 to TRBJ1-3; 7 positions agree with TRBD1. In germline, CDR1 is SEHNR, CDR2 FQNEAQ (reference sequence). The CDR3 runs to 11 residues. The trim removed 5 bases at V and 12 bases at J, leaving 4 bases unmatched. The CDR3 DNA is TGTGCCAGCAGCACTCGACAGGGCATATATTTT. Its translation: CASSTRQGIYF.

This clone was recorded only once. The chain joins TRBV29-1 to TRBJ2-7, with TRBD2 matching over 8 bases. The length of the CDR3 is 13 residues. The germline V gene has CDR1 SQVTM and CDR2 ANQGSEA. After removal of 7 bases from V and 1 base from J, the junction contained 6 bases not matched to a gene. DNA for the CDR3: TGCAGCGCGATCACTAGCGGATCCTACGAGCAGTACTTC. This codes for CSAITSGSYEQYF.

The J gene is TRBJ2-6, the V gene TRBV12-5; the D is unclear. The V end lost 1 base, the J end lost 0 bases, and 19 bases lay between the germline ends. The CDR3 runs to 20 residues. Germline loops: CDR1 LGHNT, CDR2 FRNRAP. CDR3 in DNA: TGTGCTAGTGGTTTGGACCCCCGGGTGAGGCTGAACTCTGGGGCCAACGTCCTGACTTTC. Translated, it gives CASGLDPRVRLNSGANVLTF.

The chain employs TRBV2 and TRBJ2-4; the match to TRBD1 covers 9 bases. CDR3 length: 15 residues. Germline V gene lookup returns CDR1 SNHLY and CDR2 FYNNEI. Trimming took 8 bases from V and 11 from J; bases not matched to a gene: 16. The CDR3 DNA reads TGTGCCAGCTTCAAACCGCCGGGACAGGGTGTACTTCAGTACTTC. This sequence encodes CASFKPPGQGVLQYF.

V gene TRBV2 combines with J gene TRBJ2-3; D is undetermined. Trimming stripped 2 bases from V and 7 bases from J, with 10 bases between. Germline loops: CDR1 SNHLY, CDR2 FYNNEI. The CDR3 length is 13 residues. The CDR3 sequence: CASSENPRYTQYF. The CDR3 nucleotides read TGTGCCAGCAGTGAAAATCCCCGGTATACGCAGTATTTT. The variable domain in full, with the rest retrieved from reference TRBV2 and TRBJ2-3, is EPEVTQTPSHQVTQMGQEVILRCVPISNHLYFYWYRQILGQKVEFLVSFYNNEISEKSEIFDDQFSVERPDGSNFTLKIRSTKLEDSAMYFCASSENPRYTQYFGPGTRLTVL.

There are a few counts of this clone. The chain joins TRBV7-9 to TRBJ2-4, with a tentative D call TRBD1 (7 bases). CDR3 length: 18 residues. With 0 bases removed from V and 6 bases from J, the gap between germline ends came to 21 bases. Per germline, CDR1 SEHNR and CDR2 FQNEAQ (reference sequence). CDR3 DNA: TGTGCCAGCAGCTTAGCGACAGGGTCGCCCTTGGGGGGAAACATTCAGTACTTC. Encoded protein: CASSLATGSPLGGNIQYF.

V and J are TRBV5-1 and TRBJ1-4; 7 bases align to TRBD1. The V gene's germline CDR1 is SGHRS and CDR2 YFSETQ. V gave up 0 bases and J gave up 8 bases; unmatched junction bases: 10. There are 16 residues in the CDR3. CDR3 nucleotide sequence: TGCGCCAGCAGCTTGGCCACGGCCGGGACAGCCGAAAAACTGTTTTTT. As protein: CASSLATAGTAEKLFF.

The chain recombines TRBV12-2 with TRBJ2-5; TRBD2 is taken as the D call from the table, unchecked against the DNA. TRBV12-2 has pseudogene status. The CDR3 length is 18 residues. The CDR3 DNA is TGTGCAAGTCGCTTAGCGCTAGGACTAGCGGGGGGGCCAGAGACCCAGTACTTC. Translation: CASRLALGLAGGPETQYF.

The chain carries TRBV5-1 and TRBJ2-2; D possibly corresponds to TRBD2 (7 bases). The V end lost 2 bases, the J end lost 6 bases, and 20 bases lay between the germline ends. From germline, CDR1 is SGHRS and CDR2 YFSETQ. The CDR3 spans 17 residues. The CDR3 spells CASSFFRGAINPGELFF. CDR3 nucleotide sequence: TGCGCCAGCAGCTTCTTTCGGGGGGCAATCAATCCCGGGGAGCTGTTTTTT.

By frequency in the sample, this clone is medium-sized. CDR3 region: CASSTRTGGAYEQYF. In DNA form, the CDR3 reads TGTGCCAGCAGCACAAGGACAGGGGGGGCCTACGAGCAGTACTTC. The J gene is TRBJ2-7, the V gene TRBV7-9, with 10 bases fitting TRBD1. Germline CDR1 reads SEHNR; CDR2 reads FQNEAQ (reference sequence). V gave up 5 bases and J gave up 2 bases; unmatched junction bases: 6. This CDR3 has 15 amino acids. Based on the CDR3 plus reference TRBV7-9 and TRBJ2-7, the full variable domain is DTGVSQNPRHKITKRGQNVTFRCDPISEHNRLYWYRQTLGQGPEFLTYFQNEAQLEKSRLLSDRFSAERPKGSFSTLEIQRTEQGDSAMYLCASSTRTGGAYEQYFGPGTRLTVT.

V is TRBV5-1 and J is TRBJ2-7; TRBD2 aligns across 8 bases. Germline CDR1 reads SGHRS; CDR2 reads YFSETQ. The CDR3 extends over 14 amino acids. V shed 2 bases, J shed 1 base, and the junction held 2 bases outside the gene matches. As DNA, the CDR3 is TGCGCCAGCAGCTTCGGGGGGGGGTCCTACGAGCAGTACTTC. This encodes CASSFGGGSYEQYF.

The genes are TRBV5-1 and TRBJ2-5; unclear D gene. V dropped 6 bases and J dropped 0 bases, with 6 bases sitting between them. Germline V gene sequence: CDR1 SGHRS, CDR2 YFSETQ. CDR3 length equals 12 residues. The CDR3 sequence is CASNPDQETQYF. CDR3 nucleotides: TGCGCCAGCAATCCAGACCAAGAGACCCAGTACTTC.

As DNA, the CDR3 is TGTGCCAGCAGCGAGACTAGCGGTTACAATGAGCAGTTCTTC. It specifies CASSETSGYNEQFF. The chain employs TRBV7-9 and TRBJ2-1, with TRBD2 matching over 9 bases. Germline CDR1 SEHNR, CDR2 FQNEAQ (reference sequence). The V gene end was trimmed by 5 bases and the J gene end by 4 bases; junction bases not matched to a gene: 3. This CDR3 has 14 amino acids.

This clone occurred a few times. The genes are TRBV6-1 and TRBJ1-2, with a weak D call TRBD1 (6 bases). The V end was cut by 7 bases, the J end by 8 bases, with 17 bases between. The CDR3 is 13 residues long. Germline V lookup: CDR1 MNHNS, CDR2 SASEGT. Here the CDR3 DNA reads TGTGCCAGCATCGACTGGGGGGGCTGGGGCTACACCTTC. This encodes CASIDWGGWGYTF.

This clone has just a few counts. The rearrangement uses TRBV28 and TRBJ1-2; 9 nucleotides match TRBD1. The CDR3 totals 16 residues. In germline, CDR1 is MDHEN, CDR2 SYDVKM. With 6 bases clipped from V and 8 bases from J, the junction kept 16 bases outside the gene matches. CDR3 in DNA: TGTGCCAGCAGCCCGCCCCCGGGACAGGGTGAGACCGGCTACACCTTC. Protein product: CASSPPPGQGETGYTF.

In its sample, this clone was seen a few times. J is TRBJ1-2 and V is TRBV4-3, with D unresolved. CDR1 and CDR2 (germline): LGHNA, YSLEER. Trimming pared 5 bases from V and 8 bases from J, leaving 18 bases between. The CDR3 has 14 residues. CDR3 bases: TGCGCCAGCAGCGGGCGCAGTCGGTTGGAAGGCTACACCTTC. Protein product: CASSGRSRLEGYTF.

The V gene is TRBV7-2, the J gene TRBJ2-7; 7 bases agree with TRBD2. Trimming at V came to 5 bases and at J to 1 base, leaving 5 bases not matched to a gene. The CDR3 contains 14 residues. CDR1 and CDR2 (germline): SGHTA, FQGNSA. CDR3 sequence (DNA): TGTGCCAGCAGCCCTCAGCGGGGATCCTACGAGCAGTACTTC. Translation: CASSPQRGSYEQYF.